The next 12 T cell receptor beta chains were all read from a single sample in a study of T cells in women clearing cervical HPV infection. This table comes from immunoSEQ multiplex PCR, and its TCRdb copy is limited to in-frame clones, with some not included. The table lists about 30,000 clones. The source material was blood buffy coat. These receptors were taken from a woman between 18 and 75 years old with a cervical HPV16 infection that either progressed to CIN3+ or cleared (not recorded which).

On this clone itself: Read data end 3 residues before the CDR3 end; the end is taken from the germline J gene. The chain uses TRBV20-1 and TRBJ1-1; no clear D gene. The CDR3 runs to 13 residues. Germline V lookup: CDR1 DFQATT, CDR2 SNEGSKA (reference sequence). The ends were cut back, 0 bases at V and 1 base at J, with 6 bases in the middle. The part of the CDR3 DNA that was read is TGCAGTGCTAGAGATCCAGGGAACACTGAA. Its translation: CSARDPGNTE. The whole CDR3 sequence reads CSARDPGNTEAFF.

Incomplete CDR3 DNA: TGTGCCAGCAGCGCGACCCGGGACAGGGGGCTGAAGGGCGAG. Its protein is CASSATRDRGLKGE. The CDR3 in full is CASSATRDRGLKGEQYF. This chain joins TRBV2 and TRBJ2-7, with 12 nucleotides matching TRBD1. The CDR3 goes on 3 residues after the read ends, and that part is filled in from the germline J gene. The CDR3 length is 17 residues. With 6 bases clipped from V and 6 bases from J, the junction kept 15 bases outside the gene matches. From germline, CDR1 is SNHLY and CDR2 FYNNEI. Full variable domain (remainder filled in from reference TRBV2 and TRBJ2-7): EPEVTQTPSHQVTQMGQEVILRCVPISNHLYFYWYRQILGQKVEFLVSFYNNEISEKSEIFDDQFSVERPDGSNFTLKIRSTKLEDSAMYFCASSATRDRGLKGEQYFGPGTRLTVT.

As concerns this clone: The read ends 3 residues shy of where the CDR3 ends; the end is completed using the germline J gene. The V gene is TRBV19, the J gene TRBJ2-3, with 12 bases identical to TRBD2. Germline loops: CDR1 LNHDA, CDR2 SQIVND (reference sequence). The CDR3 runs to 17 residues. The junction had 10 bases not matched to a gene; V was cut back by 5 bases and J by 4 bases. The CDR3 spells CASSLGLAGLGSDTQYF. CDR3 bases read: TGTGCCAGTAGTCTAGGACTAGCGGGACTAGGTTCAGATACG. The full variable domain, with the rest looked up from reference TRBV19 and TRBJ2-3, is DGGITQSPKYLFRKEGQNVTLSCEQNLNHDAMYWYRQDPGQGLRLIYYSQIVNDFQKGDIAEGYSVSREKKESFPLTVTSAQKNPTAFYLCASSLGLAGLGSDTQYFGPGTRLTVL.

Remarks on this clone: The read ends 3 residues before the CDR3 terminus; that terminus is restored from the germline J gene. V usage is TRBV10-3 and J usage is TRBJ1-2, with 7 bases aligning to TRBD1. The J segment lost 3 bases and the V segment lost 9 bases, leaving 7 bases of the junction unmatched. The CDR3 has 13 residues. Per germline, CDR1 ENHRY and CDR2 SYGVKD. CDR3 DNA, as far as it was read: TGTGCCATTGGGAGGGGGCAGGACTATGGC. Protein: CAIGRGQDYG. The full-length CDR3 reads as CAIGRGQDYGYTF.

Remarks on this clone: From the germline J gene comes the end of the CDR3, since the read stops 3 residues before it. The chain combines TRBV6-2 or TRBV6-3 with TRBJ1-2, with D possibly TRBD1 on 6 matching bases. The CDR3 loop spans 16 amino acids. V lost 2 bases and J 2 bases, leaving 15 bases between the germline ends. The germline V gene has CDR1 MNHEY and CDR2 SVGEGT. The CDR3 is CASSYGTPRGNYGYTF. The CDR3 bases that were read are TGTGCCAGCAGTTACGGGACACCAAGGGGCAACTATGGC.

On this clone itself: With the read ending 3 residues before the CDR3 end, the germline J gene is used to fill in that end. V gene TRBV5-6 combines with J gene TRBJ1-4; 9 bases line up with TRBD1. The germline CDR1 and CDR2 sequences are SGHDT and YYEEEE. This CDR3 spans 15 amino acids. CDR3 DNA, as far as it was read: TGTGCCAGCAGTTTCTTACCGGGACAGGGAATTGAA. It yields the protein CASSFLPGQGIE. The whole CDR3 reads CASSFLPGQGIELFF.

CDR3 DNA, as far as it was read: TGTGCCAGCAGAAGTACGGGGCCC. It yields the protein CASRSTGP. The CDR3 in full is CASRSTGPQHF. The chain has TRBV12-3 or TRBV12-4 and TRBJ1-5, with unresolved D. The sequence runs out 3 residues before the end of the CDR3; the remainder is reconstructed from the germline J gene. The CDR3 totals 11 residues. Trimming removed 6 bases at V and 9 bases at J, with 9 bases between.

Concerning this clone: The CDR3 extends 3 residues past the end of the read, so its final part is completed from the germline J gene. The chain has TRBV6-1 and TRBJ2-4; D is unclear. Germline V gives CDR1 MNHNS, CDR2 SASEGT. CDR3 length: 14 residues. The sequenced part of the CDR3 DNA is TGTGCCAGCAGTGAAGCGGCACAGTTCTATGGT. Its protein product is CASSEAAQFYG. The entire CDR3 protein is CASSEAAQFYGQYF.

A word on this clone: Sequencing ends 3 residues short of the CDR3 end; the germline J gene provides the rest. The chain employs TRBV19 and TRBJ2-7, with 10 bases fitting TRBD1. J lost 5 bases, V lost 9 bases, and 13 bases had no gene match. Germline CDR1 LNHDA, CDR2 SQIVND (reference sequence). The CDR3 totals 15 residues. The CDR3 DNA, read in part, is TGTGCCAGCTCTAAGGTCGGGACAGGGGTGGACGAG. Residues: CASSKVGTGVDE. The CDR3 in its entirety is CASSKVGTGVDEQYF.

This CDR3 reads CASSLVAGSGANVLTF. CDR3 bases read: TGTGCCAGTAGTTTGGTAGCGGGGTCTGGGGCCAACGTC. This chain connects TRBV19 to TRBJ2-6; 8 positions agree with TRBD2. The read ends 3 residues early relative to the CDR3; the germline J gene fills the gap. The V segment lost 5 bases and the J segment 1 base; nucleotides outside the gene matches: 4. The CDR3 runs 16 residues. The V gene's germline CDR1 is LNHDA and CDR2 SQIVND (reference sequence).

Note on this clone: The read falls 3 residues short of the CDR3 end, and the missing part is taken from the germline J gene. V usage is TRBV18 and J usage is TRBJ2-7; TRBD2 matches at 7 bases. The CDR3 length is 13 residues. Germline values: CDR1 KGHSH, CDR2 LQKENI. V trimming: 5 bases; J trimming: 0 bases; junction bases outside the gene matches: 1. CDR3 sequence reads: CASSGGDSYEQYF. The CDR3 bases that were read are TGTGCCAGCTCAGGGGGGGACTCCTACGAG.

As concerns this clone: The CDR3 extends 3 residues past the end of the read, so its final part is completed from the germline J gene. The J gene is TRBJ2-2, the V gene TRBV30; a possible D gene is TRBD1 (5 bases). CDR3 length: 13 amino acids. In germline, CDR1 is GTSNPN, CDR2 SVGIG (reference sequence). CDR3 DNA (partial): TGTGCCTCTCAGGGTATGGAAAATTCACCG. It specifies CASQGMENSP. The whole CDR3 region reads CASQGMENSPLFF.